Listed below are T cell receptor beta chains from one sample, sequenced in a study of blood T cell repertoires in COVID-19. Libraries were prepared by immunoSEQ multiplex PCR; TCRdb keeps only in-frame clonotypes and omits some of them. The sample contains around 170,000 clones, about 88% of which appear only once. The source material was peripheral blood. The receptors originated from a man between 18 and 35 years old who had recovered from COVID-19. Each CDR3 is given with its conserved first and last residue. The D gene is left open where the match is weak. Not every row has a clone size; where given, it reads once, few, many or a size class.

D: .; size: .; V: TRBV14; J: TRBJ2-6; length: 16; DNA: TGTGCCAGCAGCCAAGGGAGCAGGGCTGGGGCCAACGTCCTGACTTTC; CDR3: CASSQGSRAGANVLTF
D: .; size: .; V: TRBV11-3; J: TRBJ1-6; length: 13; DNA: TGTGCCAGCAGCTTCAACAATAATTCACCCCTCCACTTT; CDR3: CASSFNNNSPLHF
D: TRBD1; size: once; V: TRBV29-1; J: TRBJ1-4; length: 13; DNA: TGCAGCGTACCGGGACAGGGACAGGAAAAACTGTTTTTT; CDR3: CSVPGQGQEKLFF
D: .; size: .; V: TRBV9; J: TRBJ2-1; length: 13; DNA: TGTGCCAGCAGCGTAGGGTTGGGAGATGAGCAGTTCTTC; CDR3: CASSVGLGDEQFF
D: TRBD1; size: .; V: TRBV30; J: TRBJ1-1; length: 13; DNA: TGTGCCTGGAGGGACAGGGTGACCCCTGAAGCTTTCTTT; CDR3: CAWRDRVTPEAFF
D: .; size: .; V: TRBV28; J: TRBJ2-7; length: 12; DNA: TGTGCCAGCAGCTTGGACAGCTACGAGCAGTACTTC; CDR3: CASSLDSYEQYF
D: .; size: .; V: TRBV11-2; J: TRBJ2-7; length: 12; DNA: TGTGCCAGCAGCTCGGCCAGGGTCGAGCAGTACTTC; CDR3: CASSSARVEQYF
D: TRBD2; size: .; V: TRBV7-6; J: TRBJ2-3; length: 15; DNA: TGTGCCAGCAGCCGTCTAGCGGGAGCGGGCGATACGCAGTATTTT; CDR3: CASSRLAGAGDTQYF
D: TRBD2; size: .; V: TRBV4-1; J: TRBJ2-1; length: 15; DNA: TGCGCCAGCAGCCTTAGCGGGACGTCCTACAATGAGCAGTTCTTC; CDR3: CASSLSGTSYNEQFF
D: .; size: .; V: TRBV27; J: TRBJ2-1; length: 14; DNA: TGTGCCAGCAGTGTCAGGGTGGGCTACAATGAGCAGTTCTTC; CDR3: CASSVRVGYNEQFF
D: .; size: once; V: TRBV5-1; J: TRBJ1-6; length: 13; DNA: TGCGCCAGCAGCTCTTTCGACAGGTCTACCCTCCACTTT; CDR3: CASSSFDRSTLHF
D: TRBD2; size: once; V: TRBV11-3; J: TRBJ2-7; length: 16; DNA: TGTGCCAGCAGCCCCGGACTAGCGGGAGGATCCCACGAGCAGTACTTC; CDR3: CASSPGLAGGSHEQYF
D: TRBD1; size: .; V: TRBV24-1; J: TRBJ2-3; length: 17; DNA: TGTGCCACCAGTGATTCATTCCGGGACAGGGGGGGGAATACGCAGTATTTT; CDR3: CATSDSFRDRGGNTQYF
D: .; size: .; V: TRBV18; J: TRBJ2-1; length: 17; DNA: TGTGCCAGCTCACCACCAGGGAGCGGCTTGTCCTACAATGAGCAGTTCTTC; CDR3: CASSPPGSGLSYNEQFF
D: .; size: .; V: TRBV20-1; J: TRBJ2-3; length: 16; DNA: TGCAGTGCTAGTTTATTCACACGAGGGAGCGCAGATACGCAGTATTTT; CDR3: CSASLFTRGSADTQYF
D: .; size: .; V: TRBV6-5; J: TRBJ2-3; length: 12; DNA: TGTGCCAGTAGGAGGGGTACAGATACGCAGTATTTT; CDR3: CASRRGTDTQYF
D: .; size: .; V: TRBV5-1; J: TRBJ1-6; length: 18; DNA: TGCGCCAGCAGCTTGTCGGGTGAAAGGAGCTCCTATAATTCACCCCTCCACTTT; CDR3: CASSLSGERSSYNSPLHF
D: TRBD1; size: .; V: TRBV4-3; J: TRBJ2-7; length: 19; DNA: TGCGCCAGCAGCCAAGAATTAGTATCGGGGACAGGGGATTTCTACGAGCAGTACTTC; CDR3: CASSQELVSGTGDFYEQYF
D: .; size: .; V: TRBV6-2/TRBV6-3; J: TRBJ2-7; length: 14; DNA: TGTGCCAGCAGTTTAAGCGGAACCTCCTACGAGCAGTACTTC; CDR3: CASSLSGTSYEQYF
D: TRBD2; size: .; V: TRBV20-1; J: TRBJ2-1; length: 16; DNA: TGCAGTGCTAGTCTGTCTCGACTAGCGGGTTACAATGAGCAGTTCTTC; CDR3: CSASLSRLAGYNEQFF
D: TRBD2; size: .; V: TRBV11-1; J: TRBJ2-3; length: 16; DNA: TGTGCCAGCACACTAGCGGGGAGCCTTCACACAGATACGCAGTATTTT; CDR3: CASTLAGSLHTDTQYF
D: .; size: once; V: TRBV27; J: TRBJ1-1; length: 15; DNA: TGTGCCAGCAGCCGTTCCTCAGGGGTGGACACTGAAGCTTTCTTT; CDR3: CASSRSSGVDTEAFF
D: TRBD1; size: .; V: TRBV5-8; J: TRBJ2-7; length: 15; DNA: TGTGCCAGCAGCAGCCGGGACAGGGGCCGCTACGAGCAGTACTTC; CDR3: CASSSRDRGRYEQYF
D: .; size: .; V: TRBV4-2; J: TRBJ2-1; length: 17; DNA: TGTGCCAGCAGCCAAGCTTTTCGGGGGAGAACCTACAATGAGCAGTTCTTC; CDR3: CASSQAFRGRTYNEQFF
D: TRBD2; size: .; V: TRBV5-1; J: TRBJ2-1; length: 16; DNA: TGCGCCAGCAGCTTGGCAGGCGGGGGTTCCTACAATGAGCAGTTCTTC; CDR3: CASSLAGGGSYNEQFF
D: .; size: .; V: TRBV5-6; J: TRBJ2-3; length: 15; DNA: TGTGCCAGCAGCCCGGGGACTCCGCTCACAGATACGCAGTATTTT; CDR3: CASSPGTPLTDTQYF
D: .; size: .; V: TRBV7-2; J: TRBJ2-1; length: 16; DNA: TGTGCCAGCAGCCCCGGTGGAGCGCTCTCCTACAATGAGCAGTTCTTC; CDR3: CASSPGGALSYNEQFF
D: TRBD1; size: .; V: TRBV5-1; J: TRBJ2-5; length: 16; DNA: TGCGCCAGCAGCCTTGGACAGGGAACAGGCCAAGAGACCCAGTACTTC; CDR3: CASSLGQGTGQETQYF
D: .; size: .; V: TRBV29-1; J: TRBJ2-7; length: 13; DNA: TGCAGCGCCACTACAGGGAGCTCCTACGAGCAGTACTTC; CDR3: CSATTGSSYEQYF
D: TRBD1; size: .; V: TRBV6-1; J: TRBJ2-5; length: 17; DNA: TGTGCCAGCAGTGAAACAATAACAGGGGTTTTGGGAGAGACCCAGTACTTC; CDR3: CASSETITGVLGETQYF
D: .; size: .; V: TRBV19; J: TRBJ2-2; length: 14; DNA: TGTGCCAGTACCCACTTCGGGGGCACCGGGGAGCTGTTTTTT; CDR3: CASTHFGGTGELFF
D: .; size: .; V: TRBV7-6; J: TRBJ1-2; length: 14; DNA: TGTGCCAGCAGCTTAGACCCGGCCCGGGGGGGCTACACCTTC; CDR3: CASSLDPARGGYTF
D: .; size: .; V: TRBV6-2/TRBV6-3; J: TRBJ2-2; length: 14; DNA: TGTGCCAGCAGTTCAAGGGGGAACACCGGGGAGCTGTTTTTT; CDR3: CASSSRGNTGELFF
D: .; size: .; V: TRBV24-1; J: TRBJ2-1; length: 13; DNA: TGTGCCACGCGCCCTACAGGGTTCACTGAGCAGTTCTTC; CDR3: CATRPTGFTEQFF
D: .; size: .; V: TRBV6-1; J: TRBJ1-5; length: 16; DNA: TGTGCCAGCAGTGCTGGGGTAGGGGGTAGCAATCAGCCCCAGCATTTT; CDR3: CASSAGVGGSNQPQHF
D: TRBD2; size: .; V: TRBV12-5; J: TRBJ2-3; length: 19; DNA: TGTGCTAGTGGTTTGGTACCCAGCGGGAGATATTCCAGCACAGATACGCAGTATTTT; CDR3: CASGLVPSGRYSSTDTQYF
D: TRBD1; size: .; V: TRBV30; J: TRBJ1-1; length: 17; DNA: TGTGCCTGGAGGTATGACAGGGGGCAAGGAGCGAGGGGGGCAGCTTTCTTT; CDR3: CAWRYDRGQGARGAAFF
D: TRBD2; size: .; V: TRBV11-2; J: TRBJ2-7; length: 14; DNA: TGTGCCAGCAGGGGACTAGCTGGGAAATACGAGCAGTACTTC; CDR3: CASRGLAGKYEQYF
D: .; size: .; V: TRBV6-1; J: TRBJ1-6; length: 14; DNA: TGTGCCAGCAGTGGAGTCAGGGGCAATTCACCCCTCCACTTT; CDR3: CASSGVRGNSPLHF
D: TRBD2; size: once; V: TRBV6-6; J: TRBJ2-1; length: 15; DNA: TGTGCCAGCACCCTTGGAATAGCGGGAGCTGGGGAGCAGTTCTTC; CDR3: CASTLGIAGAGEQFF
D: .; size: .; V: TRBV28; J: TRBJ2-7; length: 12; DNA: TGTCTTACGAGCGACTCAGCCTACGAGCAGTACTTC; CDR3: CLTSDSAYEQYF
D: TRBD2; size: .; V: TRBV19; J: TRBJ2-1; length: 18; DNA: TGTGCCAGTAGTCAGGGTAGGTCTAGCGGGAGCCTGTACAATGAGCAGTTCTTC; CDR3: CASSQGRSSGSLYNEQFF
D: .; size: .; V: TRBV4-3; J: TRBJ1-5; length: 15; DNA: TGCGCCAGCAGCCAAGATAGGCAGGGGCTTTGGCCCCAGCATTTT; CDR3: CASSQDRQGLWPQHF
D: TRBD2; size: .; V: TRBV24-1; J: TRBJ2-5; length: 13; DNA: TGTGCCTCTAGAGCGGGAGGCGGAGAGACCCAGTACTTC; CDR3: CASRAGGGETQYF
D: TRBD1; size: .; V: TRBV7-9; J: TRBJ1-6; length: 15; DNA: TGTGCCAGCAGCCCTGGGGACAGGGAAAATTCACCCCTCCACTTT; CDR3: CASSPGDRENSPLHF